These T cell receptor beta chains were read from a single sample in a study of patients and donors after allogeneic stem cell transplantation. TCRdb reprocessed the RT-PCR reads with MiXCR, giving one entry per CDR3 protein. The sample lists about a million distinct CDR3 sequences, approximately 19% occurring once. Sequencing was carried out using blood, either unsorted or a sorted T cell fraction (not recorded which). The receptors were sampled from a human donor who was either an allogeneic HSCT recipient or a stem cell or donor lymphocyte infusion donor (not recorded which). It is not recorded whose cells these are; they may come from a transplant donor. Each CDR3 is given with its conserved first and last residue. D genes are given only for firm matches. Clone size appears in some rows only: once, few, many, or a class for an expanded clone.

.	.	TRBJ2-1	TRBV24-1	TGTGCCACCAGTGATAAGAGTCGGGGTTCAAATGAGCAGTTCTTC	CATSDKSRGSNEQFF
TRBD1	few	TRBJ1-2	TRBV4-3	TGCGCCAGCAGCCAAGACCCCGGGGGCAGGGGGCTTGGCTACACCTTC	CASSQDPGGRGLGYTF
TRBD2	few	TRBJ2-3	TRBV9	TGTGCCAGCAGCCCGTTCGGGGCGCGGGGGGTGAGCACAGATACGCAGTATTTT	CASSPFGARGVSTDTQYF
TRBD1	.	TRBJ2-7	TRBV11-2	TGTGCCAGCAGCTCCTTGGACAGGGTCCCCGAGCAGTACTTC	CASSSLDRVPEQYF
.	.	TRBJ2-3	TRBV6-1	TGTGCCAGCAGTCGTGGGGGACCCGAAGGGGATACGCAGTATTTT	CASSRGGPEGDTQYF
TRBD1	.	TRBJ2-7	TRBV7-9	TGTGCCAGCAGCACCACCCGGGACAGGGCCTACGAGCAGTACTTC	CASSTTRDRAYEQYF
.	.	TRBJ1-6	TRBV5-1	TGCGCCAGCAGCTTGGCTACGCGCCCCTCAGGGTCACCCCTCCACTTT	CASSLATRPSGSPLHF
TRBD1	.	TRBJ1-5	TRBV11-2	TGTGCCAGCAGCTTAGCGGGACAGGGAGGCAATCAGCCCCAGCATTTT	CASSLAGQGGNQPQHF
.	.	TRBJ1-1	TRBV7-2	TGTGCCAGCAGCCTCCGACAGAGGAACACTGAAGCTTTCTTT	CASSLRQRNTEAFF
.	.	TRBJ1-4	TRBV30	TGTGCCTGGAGTGTAACAGGAAAACTGTTTTTT	CAWSVTGKLFF
TRBD2	many	TRBJ2-1	TRBV7-9	TGTGCCAGCAGGGATAGCGGGAGGGGATACAATGAGCAGTTCTTC	CASRDSGRGYNEQFF
TRBD1	.	TRBJ2-7	TRBV5-1	TGCGCCAGCAGCCCCGGACAGGGTTGGATTGGTAAGTACTTC	CASSPGQGWIGKYF
TRBD2	once	TRBJ2-3	TRBV7-9	TGTGCCAGCAGCCCCCAGCGGGGGGGTTTTCACACAGATACGCAGTATTTT	CASSPQRGGFHTDTQYF
.	.	TRBJ1-1	TRBV9	TGTGCCAGCAGCGTAGTTTCCGGGGAGAACACTGAAGCTTTCTTT	CASSVVSGENTEAFF
TRBD2	.	TRBJ2-7	TRBV6-2/TRBV6-3	TGTGCCAGCAGTTACCGCCCCCCTAGCGGAAAGTCCTACGAGCAGTACTTC	CASSYRPPSGKSYEQYF
TRBD1	few	TRBJ2-7	TRBV6-1	TGTGCCAGCAGGTCAACCGGGACAGGGAGCCACGAGCAGTACTTC	CASRSTGTGSHEQYF
.	.	TRBJ1-5	TRBV6-1	TGTGCCAGCAATACCCCTGACAGGTATAGCAATCAGCCCCAGCATTTT	CASNTPDRYSNQPQHF
TRBD2	.	TRBJ2-1	TRBV3-1	TGTGCCAGCAGCCAAGGACGACTAGCGGGAGAATTTGAGCAGTTCTTC	CASSQGRLAGEFEQFF
.	.	TRBJ1-2	TRBV20-1	TGCAGTGCTAGAGAGAGATCGACAGATCTTTATGGCTACACCTTC	CSARERSTDLYGYTF
TRBD2	.	TRBJ2-5	TRBV4-1	TGCGCCAGCAGCCGCCTCGGGACTAGCGGGCAAGAGACCCAGTACTTC	CASSRLGTSGQETQYF
.	few	TRBJ1-5	TRBV7-3	TGTGCCAGCAGCTTAAATAGGACACTAGGTTATCAGCCCCAGCATTTT	CASSLNRTLGYQPQHF
TRBD2	few	TRBJ2-3	TRBV7-9	TGTGCCAGCAGCCCTCCGGAGCGGGAGGTCCTGGGTACGCAGTATTTT	CASSPPEREVLGTQYF
TRBD1	many	TRBJ2-7	TRBV6-1	TGTGCCAGCAGTCGGACAGGGTCCTACGAGCAGTACTTC	CASSRTGSYEQYF
TRBD2	few	TRBJ2-3	TRBV11-2	TGTGCCAGCAGCTTAGGTCCTAGCGGGGGGGCAGATACGCAGTATTTT	CASSLGPSGGADTQYF
.	few	TRBJ1-1	TRBV3-1	TGTGCCAGCAGCCAAGAGGGGACACTTCGGAACACTGAAGCTTTCTTT	CASSQEGTLRNTEAFF
.	few	TRBJ2-1	TRBV2	TGTGCCAGCACAGGGATGAATGAGCAGTTCTTC	CASTGMNEQFF
TRBD2	.	TRBJ2-3	TRBV20-1	TGCAGTGCTAGGGGCCTGGGCCTAGCGGCTAGCACAGATACGCAGTATTTT	CSARGLGLAASTDTQYF
.	.	TRBJ1-5	TRBV10-3	TGTGCCATCAGTGACCAACTGACGAGGCCCCAGCATTTT	CAISDQLTRPQHF
.	few	TRBJ2-5	TRBV2	TGTGCCAGCAGGATTGGACAGTACCAAGAGACCCAGTACTTC	CASRIGQYQETQYF
.	few	TRBJ2-1	TRBV20-1	TGCAGTGCTAGCCTGAGGGCCTACAATGAGCAGTTCTTC	CSASLRAYNEQFF
.	.	TRBJ2-3	TRBV6-1	TGTGCCAGCGGTCAGGGCAGGGCAGATACGCAGTATTTT	CASGQGRADTQYF
.	few	TRBJ1-2	TRBV12-3/TRBV12-4	TGTGCCAGCAGTTCGTTTAAACTAGGCCTTAGTGGCTACACCTTC	CASSSFKLGLSGYTF
.	.	TRBJ2-1	TRBV4-3	TGCGCCAGCAGCCAAGGACCCGGATTGGGCAATGAGCAGTTCTTC	CASSQGPGLGNEQFF
.	many	TRBJ1-2	TRBV25-1	TGTGCCAGCTTCGGGTCCCTTTGGGATGGCTACACCTTC	CASFGSLWDGYTF
TRBD1	.	TRBJ2-7	TRBV12-3/TRBV12-4	TGTGCCAGCAGTTTCCGACAGGGGGCTTCCTACGAGCAGTACTTC	CASSFRQGASYEQYF